This TCR beta chain was captured by sequencing in a study of T-cell memory formation after mild COVID-19. Findings and limits, study-wide: Shrinking CD4+ clones resided mostly in CM and EM, and CD8+ ones in EMRA.

The CDR3 is 14 amino acids. CDR1 KGHSH and CDR2 LQKENI come from the germline V gene. Of note for this clonotype: Its target is not known. One end of the junction fails to match germline, which may point to a read error.

TCRdb processed the 5' RACE reads anew with MiXCR; each CDR3 protein has one entry. The repertoire consists of 280,000 or so distinct CDR3 sequences, with 8.2% occurring once and the leading ten covering approximately 23%. V is TRBV18 and J is TRBJ2-7, with TRBD1 identical over 7 bases. This clonotype was sampled from a man aged 18 to 30 who had mild COVID-19 (a few samples of this study predate the infection). Cell type and time point are not known. The sample comprised PBMCs or a T cell subset sorted from them (not recorded which). The CDR3 sequence: CASTPGETGSEQYF. The CDR3, as DNA: TGTGCCAGCACACCTGGGGAGACAGGGAGCGAGCAGTACTTC.